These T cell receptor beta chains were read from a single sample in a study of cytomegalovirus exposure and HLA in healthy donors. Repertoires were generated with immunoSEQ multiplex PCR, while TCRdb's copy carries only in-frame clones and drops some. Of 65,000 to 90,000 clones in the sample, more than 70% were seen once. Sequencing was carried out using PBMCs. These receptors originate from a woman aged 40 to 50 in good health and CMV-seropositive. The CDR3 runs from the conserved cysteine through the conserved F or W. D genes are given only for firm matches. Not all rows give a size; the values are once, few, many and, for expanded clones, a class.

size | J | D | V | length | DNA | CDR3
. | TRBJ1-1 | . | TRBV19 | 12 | TGTGCCAGTAGTATCCTAAACACTGAAGCTTTCTTT | CASSILNTEAFF
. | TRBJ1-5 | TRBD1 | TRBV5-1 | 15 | TGCGCCAGCAGCTTGGGACAGGGAAATTTTCAGCCCCAGCATTTT | CASSLGQGNFQPQHF
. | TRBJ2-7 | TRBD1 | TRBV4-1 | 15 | TGCGCCAGCAGCCAAGCTGGGACAGGGGCCTACGAGCAGTACTTC | CASSQAGTGAYEQYF
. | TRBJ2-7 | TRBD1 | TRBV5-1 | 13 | TGCGCCAGCAGCTTTAAGGGGGCTTACGAGCAGTACTTC | CASSFKGAYEQYF
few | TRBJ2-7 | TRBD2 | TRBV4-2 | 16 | TGTGCCAGCAGCCAAGTAGCGGGGGGAAGTTCCTACGAGCAGTACTTC | CASSQVAGGSSYEQYF
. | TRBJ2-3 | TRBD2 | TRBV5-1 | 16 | TGCGCCAGCAGCTTAGGACTAGCGGGGAGCACAGATACGCAGTATTTT | CASSLGLAGSTDTQYF
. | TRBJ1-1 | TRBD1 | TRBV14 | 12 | TGTGCCAGCAGCCGGACAGGGACCGAAGCTTTCTTT | CASSRTGTEAFF
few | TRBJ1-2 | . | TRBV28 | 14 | TGTGCCAGCGAGATGCAGGGTTCCGGTACCGGCTACACCTTC | CASEMQGSGTGYTF
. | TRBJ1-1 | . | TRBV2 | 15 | TGTGCCAGCACAGCAAGAACAGGGAAGGACACTGAAGCTTTCTTT | CASTARTGKDTEAFF
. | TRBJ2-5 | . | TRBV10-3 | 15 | TGTGCCATCAGTGATAAACAGCTATCCCAAGAGACCCAGTACTTC | CAISDKQLSQETQYF
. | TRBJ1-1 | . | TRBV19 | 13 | TGTGCCAGTCACGAGACTTTGAACACTGAAGCTTTCTTT | CASHETLNTEAFF
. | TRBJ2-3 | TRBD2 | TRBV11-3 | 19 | TGTGCCAGCAGCTTGGGATTTTGGCTAGCGGGGGGGCCCCCAGATACGCAGTATTTT | CASSLGFWLAGGPPDTQYF
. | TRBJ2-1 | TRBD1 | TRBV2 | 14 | TGTGCCAGCGCCGGGGAGACAGGGGGCAATGAGCAGTTCTTC | CASAGETGGNEQFF
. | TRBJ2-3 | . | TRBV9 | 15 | TGTGCCAGCAGCGGCGCGGGATCTAACACAGATACGCAGTATTTT | CASSGAGSNTDTQYF
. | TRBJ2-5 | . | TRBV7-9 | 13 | TGTGCCAGCAGCTTGGAGATAGCGGAGACCCAGTACTTC | CASSLEIAETQYF
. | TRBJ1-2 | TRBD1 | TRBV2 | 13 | TGTGCCAGCAGCCGACAGGGGATCTATGGCTACACCTTC | CASSRQGIYGYTF
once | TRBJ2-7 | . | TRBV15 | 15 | TGTGCCACCAGCAGAGATCCGGGGGTCTCCTACGAGCAGTACTTC | CATSRDPGVSYEQYF
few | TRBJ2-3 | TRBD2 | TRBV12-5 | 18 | TGTGCTAGTGGTCCGGGGACTAGCGGGGGGACCAATCAAGATACGCAGTATTTT | CASGPGTSGGTNQDTQYF
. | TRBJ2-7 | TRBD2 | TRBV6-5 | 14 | TGTGCCAGCAGTTACGTAGCGGGGGAGTACGAGCAGTACTTC | CASSYVAGEYEQYF
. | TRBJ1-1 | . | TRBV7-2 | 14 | TGTGCCAGCAGCTTTGTCCACTTGAACACTGAAGCTTTCTTT | CASSFVHLNTEAFF
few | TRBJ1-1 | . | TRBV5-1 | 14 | TGCGCCAGCAACACACAATCGGCAACCAGAGGAGCTTTCTTT | CASNTQSATRGAFF
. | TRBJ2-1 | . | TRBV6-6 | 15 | TGTGCCAGCAGCCTCTCCGGGGGGCCCTACAATGAGCAGTTCTTC | CASSLSGGPYNEQFF
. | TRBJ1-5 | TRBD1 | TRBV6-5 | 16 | TGTGCCAGCAGTTACAAGGACAGGGATAGCAATCAGCCCCAGCATTTT | CASSYKDRDSNQPQHF
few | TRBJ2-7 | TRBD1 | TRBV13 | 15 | TGTGCCAGCAGCGTATTCCGGGACAGGGGCTACGAGCAGTACTTC | CASSVFRDRGYEQYF
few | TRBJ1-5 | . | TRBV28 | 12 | TGTGCCAGCAGCATTAGCAATCAGCCCCAGCATTTT | CASSISNQPQHF
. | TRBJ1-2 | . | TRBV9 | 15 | TGTGCCAGCAGCTTGATAGGAGAGGGAGGTGGTGGCTACACCTTC | CASSLIGEGGGGYTF
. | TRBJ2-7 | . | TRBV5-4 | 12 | TGTGCCAGCACCTCAGACTCCTACGAGCAGTACTTC | CASTSDSYEQYF
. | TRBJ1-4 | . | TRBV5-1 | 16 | TGCGCCAGCAGCTTCTCAGGGCAAGCAACTAATGAAAAACTGTTTTTT | CASSFSGQATNEKLFF
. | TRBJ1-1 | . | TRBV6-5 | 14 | TGTGCCAGCAGTGCTTGGACAGACGGGACTGAAGCTTTCTTT | CASSAWTDGTEAFF
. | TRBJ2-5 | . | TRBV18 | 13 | TGTGCCAGCTCACCACGACTCGTAGAGACCCAGTACTTC | CASSPRLVETQYF
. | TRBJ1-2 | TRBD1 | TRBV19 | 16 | TGTGCCAGTAGTTCTCCGGGACAGGGGGTTTACTATGGCTACACCTTC | CASSSPGQGVYYGYTF
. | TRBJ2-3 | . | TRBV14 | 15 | TGTGCCAGCAGCCCCCTGAGGAGCACGGCGGATACGCAGTATTTT | CASSPLRSTADTQYF
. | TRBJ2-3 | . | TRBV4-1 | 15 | TGCGCCAGCAGCCAAGCAACCTCTTTCGGGGATACGCAGTATTTT | CASSQATSFGDTQYF
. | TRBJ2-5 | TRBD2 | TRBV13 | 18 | TGTGCCAGCAGCGCCCGACTAGCGGGGAATATGTACCAAGAGACCCAGTACTTC | CASSARLAGNMYQETQYF
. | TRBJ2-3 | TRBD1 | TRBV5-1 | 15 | TGCGCCAGCAGCTTGGGGGGACAGATAACAGATACGCAGTATTTT | CASSLGGQITDTQYF
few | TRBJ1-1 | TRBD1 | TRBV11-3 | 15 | TGTGCCAGCAGCTTTCCGGGACAGGGAGTCACTGAAGCTTTCTTT | CASSFPGQGVTEAFF
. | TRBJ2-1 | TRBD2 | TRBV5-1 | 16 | TGCGCCAGCACCGGACCGGGACTAGCGGGGGGGCATAAGCAGTTCTTC | CASTGPGLAGGHKQFF
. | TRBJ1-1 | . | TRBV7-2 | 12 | TGTGCCAGCAGCCCCAGGGCGGTGGAAGCTTTCTTT | CASSPRAVEAFF
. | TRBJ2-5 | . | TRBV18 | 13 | TGTGCCAGCTCACTACAGGGTCAAGAGACCCAGTACTTC | CASSLQGQETQYF
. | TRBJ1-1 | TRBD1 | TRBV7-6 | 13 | TGTGCCAGCAGCTTAGCACCGGACAGGGAAGCTTTCTTT | CASSLAPDREAFF
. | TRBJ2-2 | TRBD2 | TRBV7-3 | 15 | TGTGCCAGCAGCCCGCGGGGGGCTGACACCGGGGAGCTGTTTTTT | CASSPRGADTGELFF
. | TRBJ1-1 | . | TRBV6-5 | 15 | TGTGCCAGCAGTGGACAAGACGGAGTGAACACTGAAGCTTTCTTT | CASSGQDGVNTEAFF
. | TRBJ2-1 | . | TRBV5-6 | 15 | TGTGCCAGCAGCTTGGCGGCAGGGGATTACAATGAGCAGTTCTTC | CASSLAAGDYNEQFF
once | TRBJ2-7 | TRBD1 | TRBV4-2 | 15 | TGTGCCAGCAGCCAAGCTAGGGGGCCTCGGAACGAGCAGTACTTC | CASSQARGPRNEQYF
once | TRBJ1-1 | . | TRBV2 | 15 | TGTGCCAGCAGCGATAACCCGACAGAGAACACTGAAGCTTTCTTT | CASSDNPTENTEAFF
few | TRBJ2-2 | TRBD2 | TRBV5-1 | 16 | TGCGCCAGCAGCGGTTCGACGGGGGGGCTGGCCGGGGAGCTGTTTTTT | CASSGSTGGLAGELFF
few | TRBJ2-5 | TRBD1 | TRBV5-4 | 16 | TGTGCCAGCAGCTTGGACCCACCCAGGGGGTTAAAGACCCAGTACTTC | CASSLDPPRGLKTQYF
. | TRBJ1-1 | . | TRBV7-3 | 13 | TGTGCCAGCAGCCAACACCTGTACACTGAAGCTTTCTTT | CASSQHLYTEAFF
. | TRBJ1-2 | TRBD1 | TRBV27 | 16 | TGTGCCAGCAGTTTTATCGTGGCAGGGGGCCCCTATGGCTACACCTTC | CASSFIVAGGPYGYTF
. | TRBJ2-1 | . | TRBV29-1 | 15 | TGCAGCGTTGGGTGGGGCGGGGACTCCTACAATGAGCAGTTCTTC | CSVGWGGDSYNEQFF
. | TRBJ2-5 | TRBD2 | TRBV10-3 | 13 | TGTGCCACCTTGAAAGCGGGGCAAGAGACCCAGTACTTC | CATLKAGQETQYF
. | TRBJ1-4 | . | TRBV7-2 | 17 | TGTGCCAGCAGCCCAACACCGGGATCGACGACTAATGAAAAACTGTTTTTT | CASSPTPGSTTNEKLFF
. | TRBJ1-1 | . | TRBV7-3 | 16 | TGTGCCAGCAGCTTAAATCCTACAGGATCGAACACTGAAGCTTTCTTT | CASSLNPTGSNTEAFF